These 11 T cell receptor beta chains were sequenced from one sample in a study of PD-1 blockade in mismatch repair-deficient tumors. Some clones are missing from TCRdb's copy, which holds only in-frame ones; the method was immunoSEQ multiplex PCR. This table holds roughly 37,000 clones, approximately 80% found once. This specimen consisted of PBMCs, obtained less than 40 weeks after starting pembrolizumab. Every receptor here comes from an adult with mismatch repair-deficient cancer.

The chain recombines TRBV14 with TRBJ2-2, with D uncertain. CDR1 and CDR2 from the germline V gene are SGHDN and FVKESK. V dropped 5 bases and J dropped 0 bases, with 7 bases sitting between them. The CDR3 loop spans 14 amino acids. Here the CDR3 reads CASSSQSNTGELFF. As DNA, the CDR3 is TGTGCCAGCAGCTCGCAGTCGAACACCGGGGAGCTGTTTTTT.

The rearrangement links TRBV11-3 to TRBJ2-2, with a tentative D call TRBD2 (5 bases). Germline assignment: CDR1 SGHNT and CDR2 YENEEA. The V end was cut by 5 bases, the J end by 6 bases, with 13 bases between. This CDR3 region has 14 residues. The CDR3 loop is CASSLRTGSGELFF. DNA of the CDR3: TGTGCCAGCAGCCTCCGGACGGGGTCCGGGGAGCTGTTTTTT.

V and J are TRBV7-9 and TRBJ2-3, with 7 positions matching TRBD2. The V segment lost 2 bases and the J segment 2 bases; nucleotides outside the gene matches: 7. CDR1 is SEHNR, CDR2 FQNEAQ, per germline (reference sequence). The CDR3 covers 16 residues. The CDR3 coding sequence is TGTGCCAGCAGCTTAAATTCGGGAGGAAACACAGATACGCAGTATTTT. Protein sequence: CASSLNSGGNTDTQYF.

The gene calls are TRBV19 and TRBJ1-2; D is possibly TRBD1 (6 bases). V was clipped by 7 bases and J by 8 bases, with 17 bases between them. From germline, CDR1 is LNHDA and CDR2 SQIVND (reference sequence). This CDR3 is built from 13 residues. In nucleotides, the CDR3 is TGTGCCAGTATCCGTGGGGAGGGGGAAGGCTACACCTTC. As protein: CASIRGEGEGYTF.

This chain connects TRBV21-1 to TRBJ2-7; the D call TRBD2 from the table was never checked on the DNA. TRBV21-1 is tagged as a pseudogene. This CDR3 spans 13 amino acids. The CDR3 protein is CASSKGLPYEQYF. The CDR3 DNA sequence: TGTGCCAGCAGCAAGGGACTACCCTACGAGCAGTACTTC.

CDR3: CASSDSWSSYNEQFF. The CDR3 bases are TGTGCCAGTAGCGATTCATGGAGCTCCTACAATGAGCAGTTCTTC. V usage is TRBV19 and J usage is TRBJ2-1; D unclear. V was clipped by 6 bases and J by 0 bases, with 12 bases between them. Germline V lookup: CDR1 LNHDA, CDR2 SQIVND (reference sequence). The CDR3 length is 15 residues. Drawing the rest from reference TRBV19 and TRBJ2-1, the complete variable domain is DGGITQSPKYLFRKEGQNVTLSCEQNLNHDAMYWYRQDPGQGLRLIYYSQIVNDFQKGDIAEGYSVSREKKESFPLTVTSAQKNPTAFYLCASSDSWSSYNEQFFGPGTRLTVL.

This rearrangement joins TRBV4-1 to TRBJ2-7; a weak D match, TRBD1 (5 bases). This CDR3 is built from 14 residues. The germline V and J ends were trimmed by 1 base and 3 bases, with 10 bases remaining between them. The germline gives CDR1 MGHRA, CDR2 YSYEKL. CDR3 bases: TGCGCCAGCAGCCAAGCAGGGCCCTACTACGAGCAGTACTTC. Protein sequence: CASSQAGPYYEQYF.

The chain is built from TRBV7-8 and TRBJ1-5, with D uncertain. CDR1 and CDR2 from the germline V gene are SGHVS and FQNEAQ. V was pared by 2 bases and J by 2 bases, with 4 bases between. CDR3 size: 13 residues. The DNA for the CDR3 is TGTGCCAGCAGCTTAAGCGGCAATCAGCCCCAGCATTTT. Translated: CASSLSGNQPQHF.

The rearrangement joins TRBV27 to TRBJ2-3; 9 bases agree with TRBD2. CDR1 is MNHEY and CDR2 is SMNVEV in the germline V gene (reference sequence). Losses at the gene ends were 0 bases for V and 5 bases for J; bases not matched to a gene: 18. The CDR3 is 20 amino acids. For the CDR3, the DNA is TGTGCCAGCAGTTTATCTCCCCCGGGGGTAGCGGGAGTTTTGGGAGATACGCAGTATTTT. This gives the protein CASSLSPPGVAGVLGDTQYF.

This chain joins TRBV7-3 and TRBJ2-2; D possibly corresponds to TRBD1 (5 bases). This CDR3 comprises 14 residues. Germline V gene lookup returns CDR1 SGHTA and CDR2 FQGTGA. Trimming removed 2 bases at V and 2 bases at J, with 6 bases between. CDR3 bases: TGTGCCAGCAGCTTACAGGGAAACACCGGGGAGCTGTTTTTT. This translates into CASSLQGNTGELFF.

The rearrangement joins TRBV11-2 to TRBJ2-5, with TRBD2 matching 13 bases. The CDR3 consists of 15 residues. V was clipped by 6 bases and J by 9 bases; unmatched bases: 10. The germline CDR1 and CDR2 sequences are SGHAT and FQNNGV. The CDR3 loop reads CASSPGLAGARAQYF. In DNA, the CDR3 is TGTGCCAGCAGTCCTGGACTAGCGGGGGCCCGGGCCCAGTACTTC.